This T cell receptor (beta chain) was sequenced for a study of T cell changes during pregnancy in multiple sclerosis. The table came from immunoSEQ multiplex PCR; TCRdb's copy has only in-frame clones and leaves some out. There are tens of thousands of clones in the sample; 80% to 90% occur only once, and over 0.5% lies in the top ten. The CDR3 is 13 amino acids. The germline V gene has CDR1 SGHTA and CDR2 FQGNSA. V lost 5 bases, J lost 5 bases, and 5 bases stayed unmatched. The sequence derives from a female donor with multiple sclerosis, enrolled in a pregnancy study. The V call is TRBV7-2, the J call TRBJ2-7; TRBD1 agrees at 8 bases. The material was CD4+ T cells from peripheral blood mononuclear cells, obtained in the first trimester of pregnancy. As DNA, the CDR3 is TGTGCCAGCAGCCGTGACAGGGGCAACGAGCAGTACTTC. Protein product: CASSRDRGNEQYF.